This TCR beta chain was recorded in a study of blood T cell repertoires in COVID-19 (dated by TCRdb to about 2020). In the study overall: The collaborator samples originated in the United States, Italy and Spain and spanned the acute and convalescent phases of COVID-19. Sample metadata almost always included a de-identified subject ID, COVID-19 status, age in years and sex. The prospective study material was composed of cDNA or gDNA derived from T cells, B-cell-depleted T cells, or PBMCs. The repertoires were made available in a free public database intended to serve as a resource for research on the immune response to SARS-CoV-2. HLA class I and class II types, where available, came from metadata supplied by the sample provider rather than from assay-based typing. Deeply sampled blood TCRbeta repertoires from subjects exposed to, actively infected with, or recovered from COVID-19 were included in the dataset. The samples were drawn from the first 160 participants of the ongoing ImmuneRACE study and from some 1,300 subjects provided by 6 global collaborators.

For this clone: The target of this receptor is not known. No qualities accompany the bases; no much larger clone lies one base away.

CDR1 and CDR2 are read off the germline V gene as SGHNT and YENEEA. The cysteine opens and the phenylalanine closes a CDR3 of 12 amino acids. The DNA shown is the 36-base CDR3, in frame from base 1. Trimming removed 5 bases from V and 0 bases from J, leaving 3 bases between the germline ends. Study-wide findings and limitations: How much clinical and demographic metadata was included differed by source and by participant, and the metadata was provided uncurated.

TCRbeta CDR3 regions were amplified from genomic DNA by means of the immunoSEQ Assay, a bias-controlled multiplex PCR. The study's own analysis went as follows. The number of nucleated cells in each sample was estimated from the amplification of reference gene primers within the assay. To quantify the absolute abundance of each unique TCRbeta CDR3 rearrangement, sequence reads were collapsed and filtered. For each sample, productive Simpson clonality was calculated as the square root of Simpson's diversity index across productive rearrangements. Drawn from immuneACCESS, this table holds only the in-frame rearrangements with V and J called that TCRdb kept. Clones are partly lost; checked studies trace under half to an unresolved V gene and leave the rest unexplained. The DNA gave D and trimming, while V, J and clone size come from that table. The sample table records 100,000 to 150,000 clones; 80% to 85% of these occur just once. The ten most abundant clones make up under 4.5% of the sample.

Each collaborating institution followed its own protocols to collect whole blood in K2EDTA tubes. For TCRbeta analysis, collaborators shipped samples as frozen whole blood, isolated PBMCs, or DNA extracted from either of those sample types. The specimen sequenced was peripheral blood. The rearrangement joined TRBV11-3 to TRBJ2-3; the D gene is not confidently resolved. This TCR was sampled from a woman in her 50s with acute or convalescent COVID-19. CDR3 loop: CASSPSTDTQYF. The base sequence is TGTGCCAGCAGCCCTAGCACAGATACGCAGTATTTT.